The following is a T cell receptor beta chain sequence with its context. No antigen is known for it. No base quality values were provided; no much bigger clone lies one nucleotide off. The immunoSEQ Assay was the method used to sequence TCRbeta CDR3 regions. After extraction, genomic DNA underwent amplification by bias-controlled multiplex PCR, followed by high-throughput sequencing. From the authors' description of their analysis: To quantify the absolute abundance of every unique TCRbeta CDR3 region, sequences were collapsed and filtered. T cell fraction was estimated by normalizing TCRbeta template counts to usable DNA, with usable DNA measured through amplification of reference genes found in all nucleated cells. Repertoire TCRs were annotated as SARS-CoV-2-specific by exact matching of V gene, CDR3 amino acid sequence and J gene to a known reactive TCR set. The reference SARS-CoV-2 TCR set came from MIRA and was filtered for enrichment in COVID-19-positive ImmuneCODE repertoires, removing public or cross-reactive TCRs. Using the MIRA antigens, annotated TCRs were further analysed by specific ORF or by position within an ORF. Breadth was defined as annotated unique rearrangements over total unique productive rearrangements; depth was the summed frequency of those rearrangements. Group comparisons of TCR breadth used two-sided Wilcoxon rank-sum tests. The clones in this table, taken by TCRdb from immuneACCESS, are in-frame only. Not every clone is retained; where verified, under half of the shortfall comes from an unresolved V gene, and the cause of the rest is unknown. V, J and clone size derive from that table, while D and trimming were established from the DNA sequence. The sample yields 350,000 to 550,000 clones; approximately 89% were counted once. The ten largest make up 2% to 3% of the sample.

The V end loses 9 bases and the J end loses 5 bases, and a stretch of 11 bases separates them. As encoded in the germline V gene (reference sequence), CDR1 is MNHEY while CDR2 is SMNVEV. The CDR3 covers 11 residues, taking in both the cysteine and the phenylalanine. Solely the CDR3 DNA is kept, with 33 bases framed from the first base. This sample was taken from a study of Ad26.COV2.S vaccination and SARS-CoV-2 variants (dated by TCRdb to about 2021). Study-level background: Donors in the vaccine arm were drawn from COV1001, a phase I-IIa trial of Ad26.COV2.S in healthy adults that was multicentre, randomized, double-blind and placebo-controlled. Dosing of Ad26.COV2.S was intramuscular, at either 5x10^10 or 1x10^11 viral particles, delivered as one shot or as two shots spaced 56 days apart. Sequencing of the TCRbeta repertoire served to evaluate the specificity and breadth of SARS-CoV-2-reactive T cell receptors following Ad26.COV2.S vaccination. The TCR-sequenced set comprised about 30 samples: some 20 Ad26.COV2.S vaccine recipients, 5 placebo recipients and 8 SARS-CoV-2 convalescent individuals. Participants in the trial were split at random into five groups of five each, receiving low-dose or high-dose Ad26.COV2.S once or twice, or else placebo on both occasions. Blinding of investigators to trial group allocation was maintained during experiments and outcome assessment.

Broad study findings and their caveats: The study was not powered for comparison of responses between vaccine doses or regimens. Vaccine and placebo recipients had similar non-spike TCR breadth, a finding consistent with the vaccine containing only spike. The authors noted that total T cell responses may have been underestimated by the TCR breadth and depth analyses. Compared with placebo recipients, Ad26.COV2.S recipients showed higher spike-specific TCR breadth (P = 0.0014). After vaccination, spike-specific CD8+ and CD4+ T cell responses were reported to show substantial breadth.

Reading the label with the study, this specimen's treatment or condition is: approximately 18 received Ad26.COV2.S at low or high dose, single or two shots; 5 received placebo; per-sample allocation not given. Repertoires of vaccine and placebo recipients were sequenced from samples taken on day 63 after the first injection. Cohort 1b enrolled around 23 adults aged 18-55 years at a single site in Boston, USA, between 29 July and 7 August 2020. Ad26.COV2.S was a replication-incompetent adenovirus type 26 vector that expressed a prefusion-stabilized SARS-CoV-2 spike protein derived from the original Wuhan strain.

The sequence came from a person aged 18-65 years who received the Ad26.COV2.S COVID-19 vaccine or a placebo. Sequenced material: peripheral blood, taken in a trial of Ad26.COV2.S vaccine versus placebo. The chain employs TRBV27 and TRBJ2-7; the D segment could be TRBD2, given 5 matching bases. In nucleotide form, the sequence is TGTGCCAGTTCAACGGGAAACGAGCAGTACTTC. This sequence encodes CASSTGNEQYF.